A single sample gave rise to the 4 T cell receptor beta chains below, sequenced in a study of blood T cell repertoires in COVID-19. Profiled with immunoSEQ multiplex PCR; TCRdb holds only in-frame clones, not every one. The sample contains 55,000 to 65,000 clones, around 87% of which appear only once. Input material: peripheral blood. These receptors were obtained from a man in his 60s with active or convalescent COVID-19.

The chain couples TRBV5-1 to TRBJ1-1; 7 bases agree with TRBD1. The V and J ends lost 2 bases and 8 bases, in that order; junction bases with no gene match: 6. Germline CDR1 SGHRS, CDR2 YFSETQ. CDR3 length: 13 residues. The CDR3: CASSLSGGREAFF. CDR3 coding DNA: TGCGCCAGCAGCTTATCAGGGGGGAGGGAAGCTTTCTTT. Supplemented by reference TRBV5-1 and TRBJ1-1, the full variable domain reads KAGVTQTPRYLIKTRGQQVTLSCSPISGHRSVSWYQQTPGQGLQFLFEYFSETQRNKGNFPGRFSGRQFSNSRSEMNVSTLELGDSALYLCASSLSGGREAFFGQGTRLTVV.

V is TRBV2 and J is TRBJ1-3; 7 bases map to TRBD1. The junction had 3 bases not matched to a gene; V was cut back by 7 bases and J by 0 bases. This CDR3 contains 14 residues. Germline V gives CDR1 SNHLY, CDR2 FYNNEI. CDR3 in amino acids: CASNQGVSGNTIYF. The CDR3 DNA sequence: TGTGCCAGCAATCAGGGGGTCTCTGGAAACACCATATATTTT. The entire variable domain, with the rest obtained from reference TRBV2 and TRBJ1-3, is as follows: EPEVTQTPSHQVTQMGQEVILRCVPISNHLYFYWYRQILGQKVEFLVSFYNNEISEKSEIFDDQFSVERPDGSNFTLKIRSTKLEDSAMYFCASNQGVSGNTIYFGEGSWLTVV.

This clone appeared once. The rearrangement joins TRBV2 to TRBJ1-2; tentative D call: TRBD1 (5 bases). V shed 4 bases and J shed 5 bases, with 11 bases lying between them. The germline gives CDR1 SNHLY, CDR2 FYNNEI. The CDR3 extends over 13 amino acids. CDR3 sequence reads: CASSVRDVYGYTF. CDR3 sequence (DNA): TGTGCCAGCAGTGTCAGGGATGTGTATGGCTACACCTTC.

In its sample, this clone was seen a few times. The gene calls are TRBV27 and TRBJ1-2; 11 bases agree with TRBD1. The J segment lost 7 bases and the V segment lost 5 bases, leaving 15 bases of the junction unmatched. This CDR3 comprises 17 residues. From germline, CDR1 is MNHEY and CDR2 SMNVEV (reference sequence). CDR3 amino acids: CASSPRLFGQGASGYTF. CDR3 DNA sequence: TGTGCCAGCAGTCCCCGCCTGTTTGGACAGGGGGCGAGTGGCTACACCTTC.